This T cell receptor beta chain originates from a study of cytomegalovirus exposure and HLA in healthy donors. Overall study results and limits: Excluded: some indistinguishable V segments such as TRBV6-2 and TRBV6-3. For most TCR beta V segments, an earlier analysis put the productive rate at about 87% or about 30% of the time. Researchers reported that a few CMV-associated chains were confirmed in vitro as CMV antigen-specific. The study flagged 150 to 200 TCR beta chains as cytomegalovirus-associated.

The sample holds a few counts of this clone. Antigen: not known. The PCR used 60 Vbeta and 13 Jbeta primers. Repertoires were generated with immunoSEQ multiplex PCR, while TCRdb's copy carries only in-frame clones and drops some. Seen here are some 190,000 clones, about 9.4% observed once, and the top ten hold roughly 1.3%. Trimming removed 2 bases at V and 8 bases at J, with 10 bases between. Germline loops: CDR1 GTSNPN, CDR2 SVGIG (reference sequence). CDR3 length: 12 residues. This sequence joins TRBV30 and TRBJ2-1; D is possibly TRBD2 (5 bases). This clonotype was obtained from a woman in her thirties in good health and CMV-seropositive. What was sequenced was PBMCs. The CDR3 loop reads CAWSLKRDEQFF. The CDR3 bases are TGTGCCTGGAGTCTCAAGAGGGATGAGCAGTTCTTC.